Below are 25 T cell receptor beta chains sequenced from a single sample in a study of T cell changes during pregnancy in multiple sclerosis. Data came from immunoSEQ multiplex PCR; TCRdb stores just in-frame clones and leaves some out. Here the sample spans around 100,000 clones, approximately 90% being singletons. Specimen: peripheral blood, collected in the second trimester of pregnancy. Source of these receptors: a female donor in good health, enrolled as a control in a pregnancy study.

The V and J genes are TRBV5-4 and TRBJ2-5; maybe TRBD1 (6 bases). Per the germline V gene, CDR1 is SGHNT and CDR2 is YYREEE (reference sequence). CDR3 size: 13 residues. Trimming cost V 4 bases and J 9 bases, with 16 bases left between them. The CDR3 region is CASSRTAITAQYF. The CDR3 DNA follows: TGTGCCAGCAGCCGGACAGCCATAACGGCCCAGTACTTC.

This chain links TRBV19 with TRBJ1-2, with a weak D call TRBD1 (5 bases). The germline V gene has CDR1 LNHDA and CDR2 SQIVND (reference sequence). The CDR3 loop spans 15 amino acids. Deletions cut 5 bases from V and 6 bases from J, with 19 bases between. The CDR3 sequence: CASSPQPQGSHGYTF. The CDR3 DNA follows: TGTGCCAGTAGTCCTCAACCCCAGGGTTCACATGGCTACACCTTC.

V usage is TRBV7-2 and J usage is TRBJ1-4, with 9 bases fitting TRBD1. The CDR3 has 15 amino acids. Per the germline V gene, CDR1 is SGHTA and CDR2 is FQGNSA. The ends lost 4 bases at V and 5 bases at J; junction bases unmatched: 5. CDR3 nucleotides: TGTGCCAGCAGCTCTCTTGGGACAGGGAATGAAAAACTGTTTTTT. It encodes CASSSLGTGNEKLFF.

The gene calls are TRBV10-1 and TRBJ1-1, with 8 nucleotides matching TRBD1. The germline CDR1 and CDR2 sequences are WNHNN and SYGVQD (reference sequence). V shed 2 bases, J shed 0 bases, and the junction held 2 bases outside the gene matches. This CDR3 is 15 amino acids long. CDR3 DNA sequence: TGCGCCAGCAGTGAGAGACAGGGGCTGAACACTGAAGCTTTCTTT. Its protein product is CASSERQGLNTEAFF.

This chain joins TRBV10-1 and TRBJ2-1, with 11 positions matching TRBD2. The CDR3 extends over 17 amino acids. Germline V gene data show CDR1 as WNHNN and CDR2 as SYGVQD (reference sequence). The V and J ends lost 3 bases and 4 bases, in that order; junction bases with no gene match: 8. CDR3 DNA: TGCGCCAGCAGTGATCTGAGACTAGCGGGGAGATACAATGAGCAGTTCTTC. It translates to CASSDLRLAGRYNEQFF.

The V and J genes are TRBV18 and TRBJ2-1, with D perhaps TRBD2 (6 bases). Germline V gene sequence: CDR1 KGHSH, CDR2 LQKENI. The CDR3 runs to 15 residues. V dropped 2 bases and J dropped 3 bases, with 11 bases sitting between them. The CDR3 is CASSPGSGGYNEQFF. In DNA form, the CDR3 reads TGTGCCAGCTCACCAGGCTCCGGGGGCTACAATGAGCAGTTCTTC.

The CDR3 DNA reads TGTGCCAGCAGTTTACCAGGGGTCTACGAGCAGTACTTC. Translating gives CASSLPGVYEQYF. The V and J genes are TRBV28 and TRBJ2-7; a possible D gene is TRBD1 (6 bases). Deletions cut 2 bases from V and 3 bases from J, with 8 bases between. Germline CDR1 and CDR2: MDHEN and SYDVKM. The CDR3 has 13 amino acids.

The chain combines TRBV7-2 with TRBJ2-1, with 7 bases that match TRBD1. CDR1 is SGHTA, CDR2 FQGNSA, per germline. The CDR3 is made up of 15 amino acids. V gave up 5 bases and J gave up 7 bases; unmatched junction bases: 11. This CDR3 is CASSPRRQGANEQFF. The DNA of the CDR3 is TGTGCCAGCAGCCCCCGCAGACAGGGAGCGAATGAGCAGTTCTTC.

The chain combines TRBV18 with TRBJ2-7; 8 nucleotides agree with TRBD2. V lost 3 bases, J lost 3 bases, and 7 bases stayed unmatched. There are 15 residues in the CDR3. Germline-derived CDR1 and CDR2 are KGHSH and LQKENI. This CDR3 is CASSPKSGSYYEQYF. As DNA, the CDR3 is TGTGCCAGCTCACCGAAGAGCGGGAGTTACTACGAGCAGTACTTC.

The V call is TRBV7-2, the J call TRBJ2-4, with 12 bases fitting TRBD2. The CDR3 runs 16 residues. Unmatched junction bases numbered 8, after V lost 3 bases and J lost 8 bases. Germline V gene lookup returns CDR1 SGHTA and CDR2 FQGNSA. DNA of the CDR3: TGTGCCAGCAGCTTGGCGTCCGGGACTAGCGGGTACATTCAGTACTTC. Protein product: CASSLASGTSGYIQYF.

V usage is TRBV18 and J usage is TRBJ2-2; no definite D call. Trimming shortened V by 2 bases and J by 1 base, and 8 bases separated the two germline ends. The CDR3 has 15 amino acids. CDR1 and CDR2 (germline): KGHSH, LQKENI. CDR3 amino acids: CASSPVPGNTGELFF. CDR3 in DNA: TGTGCCAGCTCACCAGTCCCAGGGAACACCGGGGAGCTGTTTTTT. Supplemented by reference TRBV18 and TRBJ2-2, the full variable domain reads NAGVMQNPRHLVRRRGQEARLRCSPMKGHSHVYWYRQLPEEGLKFMVYLQKENIIDESGMPKERFSAEFPKEGPSILRIQQVVRGDSAAYFCASSPVPGNTGELFFGEGSRLTVL.

The CDR3 bases are TGTGCCAGCAGTTTCTGGGAGAATGAAAAACTGTTTTTT. Amino acids: CASSFWENEKLFF. This sequence joins TRBV27 and TRBJ1-4; D unclear. Germline CDR1 is MNHEY and CDR2 is SMNVEV (reference sequence). This CDR3 spans 13 amino acids. The V end was cut by 3 bases, the J end by 5 bases, with 7 bases between.

Here the CDR3 reads CASSFGPGGNTIYF. Here the CDR3 DNA reads TGTGCCAGCAGCTTTGGTCCAGGGGGAAACACCATATATTTT. The genes are TRBV7-2 and TRBJ1-3; D may be TRBD1 (5 bases). CDR1 SGHTA and CDR2 FQGNSA come from the germline V gene. This CDR3 contains 14 residues. V lost 3 bases, J lost 4 bases, and 10 bases lay in between.

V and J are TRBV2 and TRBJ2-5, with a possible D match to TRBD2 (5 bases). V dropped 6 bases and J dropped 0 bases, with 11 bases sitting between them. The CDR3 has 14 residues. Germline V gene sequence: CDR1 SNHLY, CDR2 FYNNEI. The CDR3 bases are TGTGCCAGCAGAAAGGACTGGAACCAAGAGACCCAGTACTTC. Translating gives CASRKDWNQETQYF.

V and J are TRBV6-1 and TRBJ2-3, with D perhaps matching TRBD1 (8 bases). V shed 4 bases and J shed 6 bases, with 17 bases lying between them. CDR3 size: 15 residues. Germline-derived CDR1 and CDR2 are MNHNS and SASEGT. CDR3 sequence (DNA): TGTGCCAGCAGTGTCCCGCGGGGGACAGGCGATACGCAGTATTTT. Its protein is CASSVPRGTGDTQYF.

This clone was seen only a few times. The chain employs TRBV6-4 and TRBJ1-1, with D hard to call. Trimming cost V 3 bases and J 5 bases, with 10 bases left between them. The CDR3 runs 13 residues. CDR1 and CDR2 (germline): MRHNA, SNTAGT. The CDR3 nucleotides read TGTGCCAGCAGTGAGATCGCGGGTACTGAAGCTTTCTTT. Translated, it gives CASSEIAGTEAFF.

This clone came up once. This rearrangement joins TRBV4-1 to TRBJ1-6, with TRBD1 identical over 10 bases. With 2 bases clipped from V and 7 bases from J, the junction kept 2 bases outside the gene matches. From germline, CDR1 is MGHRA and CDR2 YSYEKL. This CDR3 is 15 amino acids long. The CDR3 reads CASSQRDRGNSPLHF. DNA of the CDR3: TGCGCCAGCAGCCAACGGGACAGGGGCAATTCACCCCTCCACTTT.

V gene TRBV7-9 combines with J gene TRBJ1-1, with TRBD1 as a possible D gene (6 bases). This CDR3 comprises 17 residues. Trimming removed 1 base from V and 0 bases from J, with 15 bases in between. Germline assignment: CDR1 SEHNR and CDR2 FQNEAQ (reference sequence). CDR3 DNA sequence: TGTGCCAGCAGCTTAGTGGGGGGGGGCAGGATGAACACTGAAGCTTTCTTT. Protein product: CASSLVGGGRMNTEAFF.

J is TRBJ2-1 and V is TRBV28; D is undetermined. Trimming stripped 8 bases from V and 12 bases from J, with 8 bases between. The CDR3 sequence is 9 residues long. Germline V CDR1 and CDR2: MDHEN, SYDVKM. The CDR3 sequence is CASGPRQFF. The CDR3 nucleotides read TGTGCCAGCGGCCCCCGGCAGTTCTTC.

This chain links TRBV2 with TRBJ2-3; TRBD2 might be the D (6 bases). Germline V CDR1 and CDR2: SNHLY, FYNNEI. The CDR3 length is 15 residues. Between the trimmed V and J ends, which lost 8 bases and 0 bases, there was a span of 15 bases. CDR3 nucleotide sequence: TGTGCCAGCGGGGGGTGGGAGAAGAGCACAGATACGCAGTATTTT. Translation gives CASGGWEKSTDTQYF. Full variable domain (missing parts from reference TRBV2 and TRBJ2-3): EPEVTQTPSHQVTQMGQEVILRCVPISNHLYFYWYRQILGQKVEFLVSFYNNEISEKSEIFDDQFSVERPDGSNFTLKIRSTKLEDSAMYFCASGGWEKSTDTQYFGPGTRLTVL.

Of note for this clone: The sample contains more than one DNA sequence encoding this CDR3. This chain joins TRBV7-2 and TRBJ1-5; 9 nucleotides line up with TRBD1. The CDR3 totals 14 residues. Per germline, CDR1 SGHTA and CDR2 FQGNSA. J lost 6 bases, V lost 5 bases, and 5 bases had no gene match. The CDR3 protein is CASSPGQGGQPQHF. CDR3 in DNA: TGTGCCAGCAGCCCGGGACAGGGAGGTCAGCCCCAGCATTTT.

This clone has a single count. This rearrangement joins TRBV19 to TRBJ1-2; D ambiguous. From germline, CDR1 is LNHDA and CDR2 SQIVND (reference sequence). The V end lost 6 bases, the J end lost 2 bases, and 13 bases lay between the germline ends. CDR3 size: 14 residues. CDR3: CASSPFGSNYGYTF. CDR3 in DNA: TGTGCCAGTAGCCCGTTCGGGTCCAACTATGGCTACACCTTC. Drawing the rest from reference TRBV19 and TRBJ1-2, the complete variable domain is DGGITQSPKYLFRKEGQNVTLSCEQNLNHDAMYWYRQDPGQGLRLIYYSQIVNDFQKGDIAEGYSVSREKKESFPLTVTSAQKNPTAFYLCASSPFGSNYGYTFGSGTRLTVV.

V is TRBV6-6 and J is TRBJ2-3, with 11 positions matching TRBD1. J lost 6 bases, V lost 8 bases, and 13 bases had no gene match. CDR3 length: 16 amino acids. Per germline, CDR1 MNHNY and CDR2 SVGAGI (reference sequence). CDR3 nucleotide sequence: TGTGCCAGCTCCCTTACCGGGACAGGGGGTTCGGATACGCAGTATTTT. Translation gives CASSLTGTGGSDTQYF.

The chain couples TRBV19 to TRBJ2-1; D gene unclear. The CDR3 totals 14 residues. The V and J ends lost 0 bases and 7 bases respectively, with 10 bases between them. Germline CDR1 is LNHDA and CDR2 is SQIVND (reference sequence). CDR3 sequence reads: CASSIEEQSNEQFF. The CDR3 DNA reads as TGTGCCAGTAGTATAGAGGAGCAGTCGAATGAGCAGTTCTTC.

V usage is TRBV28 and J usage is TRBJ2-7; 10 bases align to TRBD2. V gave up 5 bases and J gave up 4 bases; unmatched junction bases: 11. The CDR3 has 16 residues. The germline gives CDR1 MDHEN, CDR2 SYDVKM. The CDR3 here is CASSALGSGRQYEQYF. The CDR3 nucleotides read TGTGCCAGCAGTGCTCTTGGTAGCGGGAGGCAGTACGAGCAGTACTTC.